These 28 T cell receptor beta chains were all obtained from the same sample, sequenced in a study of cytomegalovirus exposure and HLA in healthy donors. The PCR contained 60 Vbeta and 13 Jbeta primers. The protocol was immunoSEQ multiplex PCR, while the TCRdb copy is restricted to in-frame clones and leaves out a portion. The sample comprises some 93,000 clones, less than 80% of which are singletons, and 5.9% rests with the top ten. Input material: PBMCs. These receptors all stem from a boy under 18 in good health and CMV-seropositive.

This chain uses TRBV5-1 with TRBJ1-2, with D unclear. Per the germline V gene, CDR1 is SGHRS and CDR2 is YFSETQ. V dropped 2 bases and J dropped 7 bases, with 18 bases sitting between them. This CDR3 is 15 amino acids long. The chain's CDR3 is CASSFFSDGVTGYTF. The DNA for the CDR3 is TGCGCCAGCAGCTTTTTTTCGGACGGGGTAACTGGCTACACCTTC.

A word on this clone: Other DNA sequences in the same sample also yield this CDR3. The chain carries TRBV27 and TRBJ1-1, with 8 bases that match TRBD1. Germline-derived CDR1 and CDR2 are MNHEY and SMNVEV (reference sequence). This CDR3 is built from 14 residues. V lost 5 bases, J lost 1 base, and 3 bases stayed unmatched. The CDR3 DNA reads TGTGCCAGCAGTCTCGACAGGGGGAACACTGAAGCTTTCTTT. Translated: CASSLDRGNTEAFF.

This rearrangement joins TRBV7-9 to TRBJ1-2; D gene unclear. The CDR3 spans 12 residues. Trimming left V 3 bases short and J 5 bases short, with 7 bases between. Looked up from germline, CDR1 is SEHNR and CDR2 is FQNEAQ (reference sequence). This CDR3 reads CASSLSFYGYTF. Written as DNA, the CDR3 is TGTGCCAGCAGCTTGTCATTTTATGGCTACACCTTC.

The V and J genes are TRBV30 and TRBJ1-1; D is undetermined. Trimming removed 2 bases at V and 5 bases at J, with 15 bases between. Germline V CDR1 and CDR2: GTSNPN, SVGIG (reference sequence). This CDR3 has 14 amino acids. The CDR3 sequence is CAWSRRLRGTEAFF. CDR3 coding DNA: TGTGCCTGGAGTAGAAGACTTCGAGGGACTGAAGCTTTCTTT. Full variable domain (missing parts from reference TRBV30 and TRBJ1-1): SQTIHQWPATLVQPVGSPLSLECTVEGTSNPNLYWYRQAAGRGLQLLFYSVGIGQISSEVPQNLSASRPQDRQFILSSKKLLLSDSGFYLCAWSRRLRGTEAFFGQGTRLTVV.

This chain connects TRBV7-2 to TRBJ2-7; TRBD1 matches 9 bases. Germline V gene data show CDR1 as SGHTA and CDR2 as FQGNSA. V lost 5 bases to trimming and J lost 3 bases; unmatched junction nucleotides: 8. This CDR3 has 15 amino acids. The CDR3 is CASSPGQGTFYEQYF. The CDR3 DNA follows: TGTGCCAGCAGCCCCGGACAGGGGACTTTCTACGAGCAGTACTTC. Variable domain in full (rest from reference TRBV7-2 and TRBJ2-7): GAGVSQSPSNKVTEKGKDVELRCDPISGHTALYWYRQSLGQGLEFLIYFQGNSAPDKSGLPSDRFSAERTGGSVSTLTIQRTQQEDSAVYLCASSPGQGTFYEQYFGPGTRLTVT.

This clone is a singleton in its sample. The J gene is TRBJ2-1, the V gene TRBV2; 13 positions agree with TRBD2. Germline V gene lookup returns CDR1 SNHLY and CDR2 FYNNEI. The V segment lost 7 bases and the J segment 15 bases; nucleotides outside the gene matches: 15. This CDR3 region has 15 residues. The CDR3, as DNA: TGTGCCAGCACCTCCTCCAGACTAGCGGGAGGTAGTCCGTTCTTC. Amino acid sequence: CASTSSRLAGGSPFF.

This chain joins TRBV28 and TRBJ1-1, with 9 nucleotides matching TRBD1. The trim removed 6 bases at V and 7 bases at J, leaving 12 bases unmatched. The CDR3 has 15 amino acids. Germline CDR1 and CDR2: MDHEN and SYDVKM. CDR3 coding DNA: TGTGCCAGCAGCCCACAACAGGGGGCCTTGGATGAAGCTTTCTTT. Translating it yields CASSPQQGALDEAFF.

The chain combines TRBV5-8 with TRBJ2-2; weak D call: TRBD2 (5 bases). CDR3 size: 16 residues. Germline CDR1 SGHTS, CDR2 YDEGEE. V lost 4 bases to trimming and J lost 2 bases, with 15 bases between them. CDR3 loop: CASSRGIRVNTGELFF. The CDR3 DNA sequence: TGTGCCAGCAGCCGAGGGATTCGGGTCAACACCGGGGAGCTGTTTTTT.

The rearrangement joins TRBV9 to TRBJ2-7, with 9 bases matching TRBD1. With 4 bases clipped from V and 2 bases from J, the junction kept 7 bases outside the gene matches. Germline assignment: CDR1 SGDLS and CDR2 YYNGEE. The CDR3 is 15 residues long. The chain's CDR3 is CASSRGQGPTYEQYF. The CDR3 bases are TGTGCCAGCAGCCGAGGACAGGGGCCGACCTACGAGCAGTACTTC.

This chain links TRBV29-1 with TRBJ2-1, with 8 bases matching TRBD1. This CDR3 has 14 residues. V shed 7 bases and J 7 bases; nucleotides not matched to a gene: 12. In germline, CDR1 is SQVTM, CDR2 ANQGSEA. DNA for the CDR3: TGCAGCGCGAACCGGGACAGGTCATCAAATGAGCAGTTCTTC. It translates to CSANRDRSSNEQFF.

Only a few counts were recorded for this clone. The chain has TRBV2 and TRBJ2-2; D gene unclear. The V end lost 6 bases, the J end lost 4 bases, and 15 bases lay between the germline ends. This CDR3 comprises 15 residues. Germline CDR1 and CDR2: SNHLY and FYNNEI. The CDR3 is CASRSSLTGTGELFF. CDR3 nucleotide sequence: TGTGCCAGCAGGTCAAGTCTAACGGGCACCGGGGAGCTGTTTTTT.

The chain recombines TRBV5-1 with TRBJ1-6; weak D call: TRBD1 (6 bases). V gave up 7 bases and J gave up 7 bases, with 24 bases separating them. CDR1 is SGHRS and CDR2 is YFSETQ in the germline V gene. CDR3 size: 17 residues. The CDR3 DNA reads TGCGCCAGCCGTTACAATCTCGGACAGCTTGGGAATTCACCCCTCCACTTT. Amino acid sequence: CASRYNLGQLGNSPLHF.

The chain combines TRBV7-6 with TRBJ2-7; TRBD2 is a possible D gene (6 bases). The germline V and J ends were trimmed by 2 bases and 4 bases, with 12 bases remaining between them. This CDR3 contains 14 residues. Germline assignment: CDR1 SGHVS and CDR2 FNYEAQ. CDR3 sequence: CASSLTGEGYEQYF. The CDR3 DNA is TGTGCCAGCAGCTTAACGGGAGAAGGTTACGAGCAGTACTTC.

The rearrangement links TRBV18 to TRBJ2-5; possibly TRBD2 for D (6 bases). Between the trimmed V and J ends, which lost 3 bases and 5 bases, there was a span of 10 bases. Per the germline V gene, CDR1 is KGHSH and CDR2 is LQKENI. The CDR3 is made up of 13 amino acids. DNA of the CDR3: TGTGCCAGCTCACCGGAGGGTCGGGAGACCCAGTACTTC. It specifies CASSPEGRETQYF.

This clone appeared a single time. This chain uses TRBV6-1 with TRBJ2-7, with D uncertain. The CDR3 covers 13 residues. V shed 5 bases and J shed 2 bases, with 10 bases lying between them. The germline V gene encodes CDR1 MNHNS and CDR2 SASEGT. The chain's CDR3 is CASSSSRAYEQYF. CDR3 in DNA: TGTGCCAGCAGTAGTAGCCGGGCCTACGAGCAGTACTTC.

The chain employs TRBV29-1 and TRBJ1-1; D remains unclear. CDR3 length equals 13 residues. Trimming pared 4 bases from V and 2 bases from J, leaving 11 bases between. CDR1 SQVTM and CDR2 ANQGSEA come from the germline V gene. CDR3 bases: TGCAGCGTTGGTTATTCAGTAAACACTGAAGCTTTCTTT. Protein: CSVGYSVNTEAFF.

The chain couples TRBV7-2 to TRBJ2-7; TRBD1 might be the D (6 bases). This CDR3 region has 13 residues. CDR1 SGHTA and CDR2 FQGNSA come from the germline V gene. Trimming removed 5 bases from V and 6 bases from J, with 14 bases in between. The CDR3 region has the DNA TGTGCCAGCAGCACCCCAGGGGTCGGCGAGCAGTACTTC. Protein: CASSTPGVGEQYF.

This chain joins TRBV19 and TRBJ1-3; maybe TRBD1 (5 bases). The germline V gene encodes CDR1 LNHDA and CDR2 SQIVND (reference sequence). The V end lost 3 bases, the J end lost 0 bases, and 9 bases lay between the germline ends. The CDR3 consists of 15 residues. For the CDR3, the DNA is TGTGCCAGTAGTATCCAGGGCAGCTCTGGAAACACCATATATTTT. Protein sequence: CASSIQGSSGNTIYF.

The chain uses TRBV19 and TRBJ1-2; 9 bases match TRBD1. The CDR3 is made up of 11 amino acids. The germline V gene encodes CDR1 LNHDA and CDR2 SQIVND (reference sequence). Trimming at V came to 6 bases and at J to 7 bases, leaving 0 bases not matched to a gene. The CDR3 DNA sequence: TGTGCCAGTAGGGACAGGGGTGGCTACACCTTC. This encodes CASRDRGGYTF.

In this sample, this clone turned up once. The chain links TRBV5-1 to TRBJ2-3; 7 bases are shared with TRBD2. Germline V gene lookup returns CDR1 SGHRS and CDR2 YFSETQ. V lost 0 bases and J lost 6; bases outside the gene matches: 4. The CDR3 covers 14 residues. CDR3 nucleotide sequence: TGCGCCAGCAGCTTGGCCGGGGGAGGGGATACGCAGTATTTT. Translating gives CASSLAGGGDTQYF. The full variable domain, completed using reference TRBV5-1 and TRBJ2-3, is KAGVTQTPRYLIKTRGQQVTLSCSPISGHRSVSWYQQTPGQGLQFLFEYFSETQRNKGNFPGRFSGRQFSNSRSEMNVSTLELGDSALYLCASSLAGGGDTQYFGPGTRLTVL.

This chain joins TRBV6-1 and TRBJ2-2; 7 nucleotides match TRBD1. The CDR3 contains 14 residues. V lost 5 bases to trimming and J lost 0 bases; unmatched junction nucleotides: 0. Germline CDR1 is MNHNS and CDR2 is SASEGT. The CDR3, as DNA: TGTGCCAGCAGTCAGGGGGCGAACACCGGGGAGCTGTTTTTT. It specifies CASSQGANTGELFF.

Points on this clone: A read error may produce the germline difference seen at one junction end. As DNA, the CDR3 is TGTGCCACCTCATCAGGGGACGGCACTGAAGCTTTCTTT. Translated: CATSSGDGTEAFF. This chain joins TRBV18 and TRBJ1-1; perhaps TRBD1 as D (6 bases). The V gene's germline CDR1 is KGHSH and CDR2 LQKENI. The CDR3 consists of 13 residues.

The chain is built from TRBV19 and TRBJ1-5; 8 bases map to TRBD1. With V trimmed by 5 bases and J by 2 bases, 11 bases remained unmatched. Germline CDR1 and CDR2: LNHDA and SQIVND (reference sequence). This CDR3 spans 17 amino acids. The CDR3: CASSASPRDRRNQPQHF. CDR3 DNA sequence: TGTGCCAGTAGTGCGAGCCCCCGGGACAGGCGCAATCAGCCCCAGCATTTT.

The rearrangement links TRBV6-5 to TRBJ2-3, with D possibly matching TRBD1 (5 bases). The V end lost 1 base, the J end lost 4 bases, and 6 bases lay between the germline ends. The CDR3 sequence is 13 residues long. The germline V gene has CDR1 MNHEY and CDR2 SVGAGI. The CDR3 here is CASSYWGSDTQYF. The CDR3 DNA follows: TGTGCCAGCAGTTACTGGGGCTCAGATACGCAGTATTTT.

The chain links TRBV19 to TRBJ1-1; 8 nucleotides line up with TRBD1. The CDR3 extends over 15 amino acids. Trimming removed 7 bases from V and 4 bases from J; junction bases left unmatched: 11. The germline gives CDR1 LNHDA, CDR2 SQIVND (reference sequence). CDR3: CASTHSFGTGTEAFF. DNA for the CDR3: TGTGCCAGTACCCATAGTTTCGGGACAGGCACTGAAGCTTTCTTT.

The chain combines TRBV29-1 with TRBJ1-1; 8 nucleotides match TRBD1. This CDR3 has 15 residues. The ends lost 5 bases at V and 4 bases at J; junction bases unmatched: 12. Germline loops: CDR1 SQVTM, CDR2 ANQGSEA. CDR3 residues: CSVFGQGKGSTEAFF. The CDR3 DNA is TGCAGCGTTTTCGGACAGGGAAAGGGGAGCACTGAAGCTTTCTTT. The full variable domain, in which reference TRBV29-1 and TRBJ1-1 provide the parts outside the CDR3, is SAVISQKPSRDICQRGTSLTIQCQVDSQVTMMFWYRQQPGQSLTLIATANQGSEATYESGFVIDKFPISRPNLTFSTLTVSNMSPEDSSIYLCSVFGQGKGSTEAFFGQGTRLTVV.

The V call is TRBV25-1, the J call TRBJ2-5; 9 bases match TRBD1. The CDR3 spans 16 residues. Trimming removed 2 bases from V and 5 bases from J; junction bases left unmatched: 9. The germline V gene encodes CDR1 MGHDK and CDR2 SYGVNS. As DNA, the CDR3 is TGTGCCAGCAGTGAACTAAGGACAGGGGTGGGGGAGACCCAGTACTTC. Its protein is CASSELRTGVGETQYF. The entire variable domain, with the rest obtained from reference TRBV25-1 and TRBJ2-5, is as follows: EADIYQTPRYLVIGTGKKITLECSQTMGHDKMYWYQQDPGMELHLIHYSYGVNSTEKGDLSSESTVSRIRTEHFPLTLESARPSHTSQYLCASSELRTGVGETQYFGPGTRLLVL.

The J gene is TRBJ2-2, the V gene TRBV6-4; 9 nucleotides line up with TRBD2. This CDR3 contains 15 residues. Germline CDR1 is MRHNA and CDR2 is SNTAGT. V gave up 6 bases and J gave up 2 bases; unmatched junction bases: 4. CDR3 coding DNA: TGTGCCAGCAGCAAGCGGGGGGTTAACACCGGGGAGCTGTTTTTT. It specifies CASSKRGVNTGELFF.